This TCR beta chain was identified in a study of OX40 agonist ivuxolimab in advanced cancers. Study context: A history of anti-PD-1, anti-PD-L1 or anti-CTLA-4 therapy was acceptable, and approximately 41% had some.

From germline, CDR1 is MDHEN and CDR2 SYDVKM. The CDR3 length is 14 residues. V dropped 8 bases and J dropped 8; count of bases not matched to a gene: 14. The repertoire was sequenced with immunoSEQ multiplex PCR; TCRdb's copy has only in-frame clones and lacks some. The data contain about 54,000 clones, 80% to 90% of them seen just once; the ten biggest clones take up 1.2%. The specimen was CD4+ or CD8+ T cells sorted from blood, collected in a trial of the OX40 agonist ivuxolimab. V and J are TRBV28 and TRBJ1-2; the match to TRBD1 covers 7 bases. The clonotype comes from an adult with an advanced solid tumor such as melanoma, head and neck, liver or kidney cancer. The CDR3 coding sequence is TGTGCCAGCCTTTCGGACAGGAAAAGGTGGGGCTACACCTTC. Protein product: CASLSDRKRWGYTF.